These T cell receptor beta chains were read from a single sample in a study of blood T cell repertoires in COVID-19. The data were produced by immunoSEQ multiplex PCR, yet TCRdb's version contains in-frame clones alone and is incomplete. Of approximately 190,000 clones in the sample, about 84% are singletons; the top ten hold over 5%. Source material: peripheral blood. These receptors all come from a woman younger than 45 with acute or convalescent COVID-19. CDR3s include the opening cysteine and the closing phenylalanine or tryptophan. The D gene is left open where the match is weak. Part of the rows lack a size; the others show once, few, many or a class for expanded clones.

NA	TRBV18	TRBJ1-4	15	NA	CASSPLSTTNEKLFF	TGTGCCAGCTCACCTTTATCTACAACTAATGAAAAACTGTTTTTT
NA	TRBV7-6	TRBJ2-7	12	NA	CASSLQGGEQYF	TGTGCCAGCAGCCTTCAGGGGGGTGAGCAGTACTTC
NA	TRBV3-1/TRBV3-2	TRBJ1-6	13	many	CASSEMRQSPLHF	TGTGCCAGCAGCGAAATGAGGCAATCACCCCTCCACTTT
TRBD2	TRBV15	TRBJ2-5	15	NA	CATSRETSGSETQYF	TGTGCCACCAGCAGAGAAACTAGCGGGAGTGAGACCCAGTACTTC
TRBD1	TRBV6-6	TRBJ2-7	13	NA	CASGETGVYEQYF	TGTGCCAGCGGCGAGACAGGGGTATACGAGCAGTACTTC
NA	TRBV6-5	TRBJ2-2	12	NA	CASSYLGRELFF	TGTGCCAGCAGTTACCTAGGCAGGGAGCTGTTTTTT
TRBD1	TRBV7-9	TRBJ1-6	15	NA	CASSSGQPYNSPLHF	TGTGCCAGCAGCTCGGGACAGCCCTATAATTCACCCCTCCACTTT
NA	TRBV6-2/TRBV6-3	TRBJ1-5	15	NA	CASSDRTQGAQPQHF	TGTGCCAGCAGTGATCGGACACAAGGGGCACAGCCCCAGCATTTT
NA	TRBV6-5	TRBJ2-2	15	NA	CASRPSISNTGELFF	TGTGCCAGCAGACCAAGCATCTCAAACACCGGGGAGCTGTTTTTT
NA	TRBV6-5	TRBJ1-2	13	NA	CATQRTANYGYTF	TGTGCCACCCAACGGACAGCAAACTATGGCTACACCTTC
NA	TRBV6-2/TRBV6-3	TRBJ1-2	15	once	CASSFRGDGHYGYTF	TGTGCCAGCAGTTTTAGGGGCGACGGACACTATGGCTACACCTTC
NA	TRBV2	TRBJ2-7	13	NA	CAGGGTGNYEQYF	TGTGCCGGCGGGGGGACAGGGAACTACGAGCAGTACTTC
NA	TRBV10-3	TRBJ1-1	14	NA	CAISPSSADTEAFF	TGTGCCATCAGTCCCTCGTCAGCGGACACTGAAGCTTTCTTT
NA	TRBV6-5	TRBJ1-1	13	NA	CASQAGLNTEAFF	TGTGCCAGTCAGGCAGGGTTGAACACTGAAGCTTTCTTT
TRBD2	TRBV27	TRBJ2-1	15	NA	CASSYSGRPGNEQFF	TGTGCCAGCAGTTATAGCGGGAGGCCCGGGAATGAGCAGTTCTTC
NA	TRBV5-1	TRBJ1-1	16	NA	CASSLRRGLGNTEAFF	TGCGCCAGCAGCTTGAGGCGGGGGCTCGGGAACACTGAAGCTTTCTTT
NA	TRBV10-2	TRBJ1-6	12	NA	CASSAGNSPLHF	TGCGCCAGCAGTGCCGGTAATTCACCCCTCCACTTT
NA	TRBV20-1	TRBJ1-5	13	NA	CSASYRQNQPQHF	TGCAGTGCTAGTTACCGACAGAATCAGCCCCAGCATTTT
NA	TRBV7-8	TRBJ1-5	17	NA	CASSLVSQGLGNQPQHF	TGTGCCAGCAGCTTAGTATCCCAGGGATTAGGCAATCAGCCCCAGCATTTT
NA	TRBV7-9	TRBJ1-1	15	once	CASSLARREGTEAFF	TGTGCCAGCAGCTTAGCGAGGAGGGAGGGCACTGAAGCTTTCTTT
NA	TRBV27	TRBJ1-5	12	NA	CASSLAGQPQHF	TGTGCCAGCAGTCTCGCCGGTCAGCCCCAGCATTTT
NA	TRBV7-2	TRBJ1-1	12	once	CAGGGGLTEAFF	TGTGCCGGGGGCGGGGGGCTCACTGAAGCTTTCTTT
TRBD1	TRBV24-1	TRBJ1-2	15	NA	CATSDPTGESDGYTF	TGTGCCACCAGTGACCCGACAGGGGAATCAGATGGCTACACCTTC
TRBD1	TRBV4-3	TRBJ1-6	14	NA	CASRGGTDNSPLHF	TGCGCCAGCAGAGGGGGGACAGATAATTCACCCCTCCACTTT
NA	TRBV5-1	TRBJ1-5	14	few	CASSLAQGEQPQHF	TGCGCCAGCAGCTTGGCGCAGGGTGAGCAGCCCCAGCATTTT
NA	TRBV27	TRBJ1-1	14	NA	CASSYRPEGTEAFF	TGTGCCAGCAGTTACCGTCCCGAGGGCACTGAAGCTTTCTTT
TRBD1	TRBV5-6	TRBJ2-3	19	NA	CASSFRDRGYDTSTDTQYF	TGTGCCAGCAGCTTCCGGGACAGGGGGTACGATACTAGCACAGATACGCAGTATTTT
TRBD1	TRBV5-1	TRBJ1-6	14	NA	CASSPDRGNSPLHF	TGCGCCAGCAGCCCGGACAGGGGAAATTCACCCCTCCACTTT
TRBD1	TRBV11-2	TRBJ2-7	14	NA	CASSQDTGVNEQYF	TGTGCCAGCAGCCAAGACACAGGGGTCAACGAGCAGTACTTC
NA	TRBV2	TRBJ1-2	15	NA	CASSEALAGLYGYTF	TGTGCCAGCAGTGAAGCTCTGGCGGGCCTCTATGGCTACACCTTC
NA	TRBV15	TRBJ2-5	13	NA	CATGRGGTETQYF	TGTGCCACCGGGAGGGGGGGAACGGAGACCCAGTACTTC
NA	TRBV11-3	TRBJ2-3	14	NA	CASSLTTRTDTQYF	TGTGCCAGCAGTTTAACGACACGCACAGATACGCAGTATTTT
NA	TRBV5-1	TRBJ1-3	14	NA	CASSLDGGENTIYF	TGCGCCAGCAGCTTGGATGGGGGGGAAAACACCATATATTTT
NA	TRBV7-9	TRBJ2-1	18	NA	CASSLWSFGQFPYNEQFF	TGTGCCAGCAGCTTATGGTCGTTTGGGCAGTTCCCTTACAATGAGCAGTTCTTC